This is a list of T cell receptor beta chains from one sample in a study of T cell changes during pregnancy in multiple sclerosis. The assay was immunoSEQ multiplex PCR, and TCRdb's table has in-frame clones only and misses some. The data contain approximately 100,000 clones, around 92% of them singletons. Sequencing was performed on peripheral blood, taken in the second trimester of pregnancy. These TCRs come from a female donor with multiple sclerosis, enrolled in a pregnancy study. Each CDR3 is given with its conserved first and last residue. A D gene is named only where the DNA matches it firmly. Where a row states a size, it is once, few, many or the class of an expanded clone; other rows omit it.

size: NA; J: TRBJ1-1; D: NA; V: TRBV28; DNA: TGTGCCAGCAGGCCCCTGGGACCCGGGGGGCAAACTGAAGCTTTCTTT; CDR3: CASRPLGPGGQTEAFF
size: NA; J: TRBJ1-2; D: TRBD1; V: TRBV2; DNA: TGTGCCAGCAGTGACGGGACAGGGGGCCACATGCCTGGCTACACCTTC; CDR3: CASSDGTGGHMPGYTF
size: NA; J: TRBJ2-7; D: NA; V: TRBV7-9; DNA: TGTGCCAGCAGCCCCCCCATCACGCTGCGGGACGAGCAGTACTTC; CDR3: CASSPPITLRDEQYF
size: NA; J: TRBJ2-7; D: NA; V: TRBV11-2; DNA: TGTGCCAGCAGCCCCGGGTCTAAGGACGAGCAGTACTTC; CDR3: CASSPGSKDEQYF
size: few; J: TRBJ1-2; D: TRBD1; V: TRBV4-1; DNA: TGCGCCAGCAGCCTGGGACAGGGGGGGAATGGCTACACCTTC; CDR3: CASSLGQGGNGYTF
size: NA; J: TRBJ2-7; D: NA; V: TRBV19; DNA: TGTGCCAGTAGTATATCTGCTCAGCGGGCACGCTACGAGCAGTACTTC; CDR3: CASSISAQRARYEQYF
size: NA; J: TRBJ2-7; D: NA; V: TRBV6-1; DNA: TGTGCCAGCAGTGGCGGGACCTTTACCTACGAGCAGTACTTC; CDR3: CASSGGTFTYEQYF
size: NA; J: TRBJ2-7; D: NA; V: TRBV18; DNA: TGTGCCAGCTCACCACTATTTTCCCCGGACAGCGACTCCTACGAGCAGTACTTC; CDR3: CASSPLFSPDSDSYEQYF
size: NA; J: TRBJ2-6; D: NA; V: TRBV19; DNA: TGTGCCAGTAATATACAGGGATGGGGGGCCAACGTCCTGACTTTC; CDR3: CASNIQGWGANVLTF
size: NA; J: TRBJ2-5; D: TRBD1; V: TRBV10-3; DNA: TGTGCCATCAGTACGACCCGGACAGGGGGCACGGAGACCCAGTACTTC; CDR3: CAISTTRTGGTETQYF
size: NA; J: TRBJ1-4; D: TRBD1; V: TRBV4-1; DNA: TGCGCCAGCAGCCAAGACGGGACAGGGTATGAAAAACTGTTTTTT; CDR3: CASSQDGTGYEKLFF
size: NA; J: TRBJ2-1; D: TRBD2; V: TRBV9; DNA: TGTGCCAGCAGCGTCGGACTAGCGGGAGCCAAATTGTACAATGAGCAGTTCTTC; CDR3: CASSVGLAGAKLYNEQFF
size: NA; J: TRBJ2-7; D: NA; V: TRBV9; DNA: TGTGCCAGCAGCGTAGATCTCGACAATTACGAGCAGTACTTC; CDR3: CASSVDLDNYEQYF
size: NA; J: TRBJ1-4; D: TRBD1; V: TRBV4-3; DNA: TGCGCCAGCAGCCAGACAGGGACGGGTGAAAAACTGTTTTTT; CDR3: CASSQTGTGEKLFF